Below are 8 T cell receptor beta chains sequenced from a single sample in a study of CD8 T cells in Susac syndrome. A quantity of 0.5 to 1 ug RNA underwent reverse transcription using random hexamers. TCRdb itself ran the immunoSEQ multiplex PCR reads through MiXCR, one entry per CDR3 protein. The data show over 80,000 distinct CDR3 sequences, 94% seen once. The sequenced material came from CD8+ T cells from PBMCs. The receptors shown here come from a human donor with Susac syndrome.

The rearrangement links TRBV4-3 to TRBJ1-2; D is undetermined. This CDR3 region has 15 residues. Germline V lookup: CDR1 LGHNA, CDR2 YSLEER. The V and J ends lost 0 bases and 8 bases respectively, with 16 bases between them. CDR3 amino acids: CASSQELDGRGGYTF. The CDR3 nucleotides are TGCGCCAGCAGCCAAGAACTTGACGGTAGAGGGGGCTACACCTTC.

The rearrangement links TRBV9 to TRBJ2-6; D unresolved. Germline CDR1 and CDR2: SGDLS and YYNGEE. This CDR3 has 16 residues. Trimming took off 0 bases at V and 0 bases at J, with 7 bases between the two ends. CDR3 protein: CASSVVGYSGANVLTF. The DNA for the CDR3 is TGTGCCAGCAGCGTAGTGGGTTACTCTGGGGCCAACGTCCTGACTTTC.

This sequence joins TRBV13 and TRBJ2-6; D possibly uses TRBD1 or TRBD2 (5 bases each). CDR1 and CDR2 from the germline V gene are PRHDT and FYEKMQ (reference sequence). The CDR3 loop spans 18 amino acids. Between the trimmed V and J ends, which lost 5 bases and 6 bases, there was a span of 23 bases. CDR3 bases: TGTGCCAGCAGCCCTAGTCCGGGGCAGGCCGCGCTGGCCAACGTCCTGACTTTC. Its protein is CASSPSPGQAALANVLTF.

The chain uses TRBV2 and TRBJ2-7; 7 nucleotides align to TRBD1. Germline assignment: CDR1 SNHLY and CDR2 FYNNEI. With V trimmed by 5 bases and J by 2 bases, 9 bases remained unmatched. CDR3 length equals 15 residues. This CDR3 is CASSKPGTATYEQYF. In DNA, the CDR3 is TGTGCCAGCAGTAAACCTGGGACAGCGACCTACGAGCAGTACTTC.

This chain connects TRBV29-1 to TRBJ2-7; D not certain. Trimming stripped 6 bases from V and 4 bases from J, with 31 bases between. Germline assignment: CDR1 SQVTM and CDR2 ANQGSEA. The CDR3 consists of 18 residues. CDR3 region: CSVETPPSGPSEKYEQYF. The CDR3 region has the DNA TGCAGCGTGGAAACGCCTCCCTCCGGGCCCTCGGAAAAATACGAGCAGTACTTC.

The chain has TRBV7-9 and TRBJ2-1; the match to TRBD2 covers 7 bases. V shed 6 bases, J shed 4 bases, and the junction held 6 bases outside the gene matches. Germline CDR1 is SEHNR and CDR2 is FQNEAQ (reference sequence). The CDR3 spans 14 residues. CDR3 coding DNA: TGTGCCAGCAGAAGCGGGACCGTATACAATGAGCAGTTCTTC. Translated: CASRSGTVYNEQFF.

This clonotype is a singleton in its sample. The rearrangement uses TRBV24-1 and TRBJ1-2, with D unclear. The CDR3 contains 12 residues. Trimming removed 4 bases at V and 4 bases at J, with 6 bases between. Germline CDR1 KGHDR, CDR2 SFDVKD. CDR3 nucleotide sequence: TGTGCCACCAGTGAAGCAGGCTATGGCTACACCTTC. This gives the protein CATSEAGYGYTF.

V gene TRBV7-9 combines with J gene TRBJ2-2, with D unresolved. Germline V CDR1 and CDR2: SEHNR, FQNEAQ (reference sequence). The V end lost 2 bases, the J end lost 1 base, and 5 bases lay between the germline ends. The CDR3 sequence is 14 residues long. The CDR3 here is CASSLTENTGELFF. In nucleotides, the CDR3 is TGTGCCAGCAGCTTAACTGAGAACACCGGGGAGCTGTTTTTT.